The text below deals with one T cell receptor (beta chain). The source of the sample is a study of OX40 agonist ivuxolimab in advanced cancers. The method was immunoSEQ multiplex PCR; TCRdb's version includes in-frame clones alone and lacks a portion of them. The sample lists approximately 68,000 clones, 88% occurring once. This clonotype was obtained from an adult with an advanced solid tumor such as melanoma, head and neck, liver or kidney cancer. This material consisted of CD4+ or CD8+ T cells sorted from blood, taken in a trial of the OX40 agonist ivuxolimab.

For the CDR3, the DNA is TGTGCCAGCAGTTACATGGAGACCCAGTACTTC. As protein: CASSYMETQYF. J is TRBJ2-5 and V is TRBV6-5; D gene unclear. V lost 2 bases to trimming and J lost 5 bases, with 3 bases between them. The CDR3 totals 11 residues. Germline V gives CDR1 MNHEY, CDR2 SVGAGI.